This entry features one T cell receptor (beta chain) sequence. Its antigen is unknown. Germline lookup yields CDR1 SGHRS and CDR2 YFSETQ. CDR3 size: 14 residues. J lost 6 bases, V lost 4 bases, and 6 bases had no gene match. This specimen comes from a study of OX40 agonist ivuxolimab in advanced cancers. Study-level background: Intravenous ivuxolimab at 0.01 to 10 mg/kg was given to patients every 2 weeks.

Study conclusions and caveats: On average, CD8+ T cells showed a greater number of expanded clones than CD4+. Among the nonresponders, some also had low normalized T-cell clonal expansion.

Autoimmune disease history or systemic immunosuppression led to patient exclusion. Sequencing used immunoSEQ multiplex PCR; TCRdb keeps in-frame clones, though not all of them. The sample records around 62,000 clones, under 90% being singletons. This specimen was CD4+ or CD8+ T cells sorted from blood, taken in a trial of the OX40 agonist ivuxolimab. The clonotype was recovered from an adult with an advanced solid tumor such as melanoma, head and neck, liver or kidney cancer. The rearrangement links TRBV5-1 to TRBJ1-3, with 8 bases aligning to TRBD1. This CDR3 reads CASSPGQVPNTIYF. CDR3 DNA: TGCGCCAGCAGCCCGGGACAGGTCCCAAACACCATATATTTT.